Each of the 19 T cell receptor beta chains below was sequenced from the same sample in a study of PD-1 blockade in classical Hodgkin lymphoma. Time point: cycle 4 day 1 (C4D1), after five to seven weeks of nivolumab. Every one of the patients relapsed after autologous stem cell transplantation (brentuximab vedotin exposure was variable). From thawed PBMCs, CD4+ T cells were purified using magnetic negative selection. The protocol was immunoSEQ multiplex PCR, while the TCRdb copy is restricted to in-frame clones and leaves out a portion. The sample carries fewer than 13,000 clones, 75% to 90% recorded once. Source: CD4+ T cells from blood, taken before the fourth cycle of nivolumab. These receptors all come from a human donor with classical Hodgkin lymphoma.

This chain joins TRBV30 and TRBJ1-6; the match to TRBD1 covers 7 bases. This CDR3 contains 13 residues. Germline trimming cut 4 bases from V and 6 bases from J; bases unmatched to any gene: 3. Looked up from germline, CDR1 is GTSNPN and CDR2 is SVGIG (reference sequence). The CDR3 sequence is CAWTGTVNSPLHF. CDR3 DNA: TGTGCCTGGACCGGGACAGTTAATTCACCCCTCCACTTT.

This chain connects TRBV7-2 to TRBJ2-7; D remains ambiguous. Germline CDR1 is SGHTA and CDR2 is FQGNSA. Trimming removed 1 base from V and 7 bases from J, with 5 bases in between. The CDR3 contains 11 residues. Here the CDR3 DNA reads TGTGCCAGCAGCTTAGTCGGGGAGCAGTACTTC. It is translated as CASSLVGEQYF.

This rearrangement joins TRBV5-1 to TRBJ2-2; D tentatively reads TRBD1 or TRBD2 (5 bases each). This CDR3 contains 15 residues. Between the trimmed V and J ends, which lost 3 bases and 0 bases, there was a span of 9 bases. Germline values: CDR1 SGHRS, CDR2 YFSETQ. The CDR3, as DNA: TGCGCCAGCAGCTACCGGGACCCGAACACCGGGGAGCTGTTTTTT. It specifies CASSYRDPNTGELFF.

The J gene is TRBJ2-1, the V gene TRBV27, with 11 bases fitting TRBD2. The CDR3 is 18 amino acids. The germline CDR1 and CDR2 sequences are MNHEY and SMNVEV (reference sequence). After removal of 6 bases from V and 4 bases from J, the junction contained 14 bases not matched to a gene. CDR3 in amino acids: CASSFHSGGASGYNEQFF. CDR3 nucleotide sequence: TGTGCCAGCAGCTTTCATAGCGGGGGGGCCAGTGGGTACAATGAGCAGTTCTTC.

This clone was counted a single time. DNA for the CDR3: TGTGCCGGCACCTCGCGGGCTAACTATGGCTACACCTTC. This gives the protein CAGTSRANYGYTF. This chain connects TRBV6-5 to TRBJ1-2; D is unresolved. Looked up from germline, CDR1 is MNHEY and CDR2 is SVGAGI. V gave up 11 bases and J gave up 0 bases, with 13 bases separating them. The CDR3 is 13 amino acids.

The chain uses TRBV7-9 and TRBJ2-7, with D possibly matching TRBD1 (5 bases). Trimming stripped 3 bases from V and 1 base from J, with 7 bases between. Germline V gives CDR1 SEHNR, CDR2 FQNEAQ (reference sequence). The length of the CDR3 is 13 residues. In nucleotides, the CDR3 is TGTGCCAGCAGCTTTAGGGGTTCCTACGAGCAGTACTTC. Its protein is CASSFRGSYEQYF.

CDR3 bases: TGTGCCAGCAGTAGGGGTACCTACGAGCAGTACTTC. Protein: CASSRGTYEQYF. This chain links TRBV6-6 with TRBJ2-7; perhaps TRBD1 as D (5 bases). Trimming took off 5 bases at V and 2 bases at J, with 7 bases between the two ends. CDR3 length: 12 amino acids. Germline V gene sequence: CDR1 MNHNY, CDR2 SVGAGI (reference sequence).

The table lists this clone with a count of one. The V and J genes are TRBV2 and TRBJ2-2, with 8 nucleotides matching TRBD1. The V and J ends lost 7 bases and 4 bases, in that order; junction bases with no gene match: 8. This CDR3 spans 15 amino acids. Germline lookup yields CDR1 SNHLY and CDR2 FYNNEI. CDR3 coding DNA: TGTGCCAGCACTCCGGACAGGGCGGGCACCGGGGAGCTGTTTTTT. As protein: CASTPDRAGTGELFF.

Worth noting for this clone: One junction end disagrees with the germline gene, perhaps due to a read error. This chain connects TRBV7-9 to TRBJ2-7; D gene unclear. Germline CDR1 and CDR2: SEHNR and FQNEAQ (reference sequence). The CDR3 sequence is 13 residues long. CDR3: CASSIARSYEQYF. The CDR3 nucleotides are TGTGCCAGCAGCATAGCACGTTCGTACGAGCAGTACTTC.

The gene calls are TRBV2 and TRBJ2-2; 7 bases agree with TRBD2. From germline, CDR1 is SNHLY and CDR2 FYNNEI. The CDR3 totals 15 residues. J was trimmed by 4 bases and V by 6 bases; bases with no gene match: 8. The DNA of the CDR3 is TGTGCCAGCAGGAAGGGAAGGACTAGCACCGGGGAGCTGTTTTTT. Translation: CASRKGRTSTGELFF.

The chain has TRBV5-8 and TRBJ1-3; 7 nucleotides align to TRBD1. After removal of 3 bases from V and 1 base from J, the junction contained 7 bases not matched to a gene. CDR3 length: 16 amino acids. The germline V gene has CDR1 SGHTS and CDR2 YDEGEE. The CDR3 loop reads CASSSRRDSSGNTIYF. In DNA form, the CDR3 reads TGTGCCAGCAGCTCGAGACGGGACAGTTCTGGAAACACCATATATTTT.

The genes are TRBV19 and TRBJ1-2; 9 nucleotides match TRBD1. The germline gives CDR1 LNHDA, CDR2 SQIVND (reference sequence). The CDR3 totals 17 residues. V lost 3 bases and J lost 6; bases outside the gene matches: 14. CDR3 DNA: TGTGCCAGTAGTATCGACCTCAACAGGGGGCCGATTGATGGCTACACCTTC. Translating it yields CASSIDLNRGPIDGYTF.

The chain is built from TRBV10-3 and TRBJ1-1; D gene ambiguous. This CDR3 has 11 amino acids. Germline values: CDR1 ENHRY, CDR2 SYGVKD. V was pared by 4 bases and J by 2 bases, with 2 bases between. The CDR3 sequence is CAISGNTEAFF. The CDR3 DNA is TGTGCCATCAGTGGAAACACTGAAGCTTTCTTT.

The genes are TRBV7-8 and TRBJ2-7; TRBD1 matches 7 bases. This CDR3 has 15 amino acids. With 1 base clipped from V and 4 bases from J, the junction kept 7 bases outside the gene matches. The germline V gene has CDR1 SGHVS and CDR2 FQNEAQ. CDR3 nucleotides: TGTGCCAGCAGCTTAGTGAGGGGGCCCTCGTACGAGCAGTACTTC. Amino acids: CASSLVRGPSYEQYF.

The chain employs TRBV6-5 and TRBJ1-3, with D unclear. This CDR3 region has 12 residues. From germline, CDR1 is MNHEY and CDR2 SVGAGI. V was clipped by 3 bases and J by 4 bases, with 4 bases between them. This CDR3 reads CASSYDGNTIYF. The CDR3, as DNA: TGTGCCAGCAGTTATGACGGAAACACCATATATTTT.

The chain is built from TRBV7-2 and TRBJ1-2; TRBD1 is a possible D gene (6 bases). CDR3 length: 13 residues. The V end was cut by 5 bases, the J end by 1 base, with 8 bases between. Per germline, CDR1 SGHTA and CDR2 FQGNSA. The CDR3 reads CASSQDSNYGYTF. The CDR3 region has the DNA TGTGCCAGCAGCCAGGACAGTAACTATGGCTACACCTTC.

The genes are TRBV7-3 and TRBJ2-1; D is undetermined. The CDR3 is made up of 13 amino acids. Trimming cost V 4 bases and J 5 bases, with 9 bases left between them. Germline CDR1 SGHTA, CDR2 FQGTGA. The chain's CDR3 is CASSSTRDNEQFF. CDR3 in DNA: TGTGCCAGCAGCTCGACCCGGGACAATGAGCAGTTCTTC.

The rearrangement joins TRBV23-1 to TRBJ2-7, with D tentatively TRBD1 or TRBD2 (5 bases each). TRBV23-1 is annotated as an ORF whose role is uncertain. This CDR3 has 18 residues. The ends were cut back, 0 bases at V and 1 base at J, with 19 bases in the middle. CDR3 sequence reads: CASSQSGRVLRGSYEQYF. For the CDR3, the DNA is TGCGCCAGCAGTCAATCGGGACGGGTCCTTCGTGGGTCCTACGAGCAGTACTTC.

The V and J genes are TRBV10-3 and TRBJ2-2; D is perhaps TRBD1 or TRBD2 (5 bases each). This CDR3 is built from 13 residues. Germline CDR1 and CDR2: ENHRY and SYGVKD. V was pared by 5 bases and J by 6 bases, with 10 bases between. As DNA, the CDR3 is TGTGCCATCAGTACCGGGACCTCCGGGGAGCTGTTTTTT. Amino acids: CAISTGTSGELFF.